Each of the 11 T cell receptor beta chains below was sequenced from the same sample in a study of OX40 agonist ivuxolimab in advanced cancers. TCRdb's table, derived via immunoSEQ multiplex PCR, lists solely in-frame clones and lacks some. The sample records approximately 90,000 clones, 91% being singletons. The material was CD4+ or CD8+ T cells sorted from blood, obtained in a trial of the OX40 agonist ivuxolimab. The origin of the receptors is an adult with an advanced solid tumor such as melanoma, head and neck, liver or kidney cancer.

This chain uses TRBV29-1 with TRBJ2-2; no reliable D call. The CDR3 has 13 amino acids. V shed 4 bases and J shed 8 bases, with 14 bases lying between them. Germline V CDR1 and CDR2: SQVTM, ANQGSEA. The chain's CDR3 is CSVAVGSRGELFF. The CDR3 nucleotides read TGCAGCGTTGCGGTCGGGTCACGAGGGGAGCTGTTTTTT.

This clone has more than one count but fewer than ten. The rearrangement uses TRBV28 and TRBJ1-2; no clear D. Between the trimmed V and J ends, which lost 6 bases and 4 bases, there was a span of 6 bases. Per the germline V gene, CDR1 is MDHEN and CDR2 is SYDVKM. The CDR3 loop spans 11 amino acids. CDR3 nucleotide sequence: TGTGCCAGCAGCTCAGGCTATGGCTACACCTTC. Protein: CASSSGYGYTF.

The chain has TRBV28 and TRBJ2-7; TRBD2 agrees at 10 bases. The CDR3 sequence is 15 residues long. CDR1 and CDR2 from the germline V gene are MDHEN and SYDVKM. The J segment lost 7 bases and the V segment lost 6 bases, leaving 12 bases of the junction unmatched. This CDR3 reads CASSPSAGGPGEQYF. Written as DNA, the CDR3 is TGTGCCAGCAGCCCCTCAGCGGGAGGGCCGGGGGAGCAGTACTTC.

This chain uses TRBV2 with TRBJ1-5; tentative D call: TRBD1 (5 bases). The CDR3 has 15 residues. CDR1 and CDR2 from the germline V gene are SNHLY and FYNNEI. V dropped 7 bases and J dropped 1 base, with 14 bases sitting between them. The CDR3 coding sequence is TGTGCCAGCACCAGGCGGGGACCGAGCAATCAGCCCCAGCATTTT. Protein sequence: CASTRRGPSNQPQHF.

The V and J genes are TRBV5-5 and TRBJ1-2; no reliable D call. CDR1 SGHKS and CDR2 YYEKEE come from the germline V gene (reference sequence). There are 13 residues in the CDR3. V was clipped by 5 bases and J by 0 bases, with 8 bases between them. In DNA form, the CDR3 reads TGTGCCAGCAGTCCAGGTTCTAACTATGGCTACACCTTC. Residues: CASSPGSNYGYTF.

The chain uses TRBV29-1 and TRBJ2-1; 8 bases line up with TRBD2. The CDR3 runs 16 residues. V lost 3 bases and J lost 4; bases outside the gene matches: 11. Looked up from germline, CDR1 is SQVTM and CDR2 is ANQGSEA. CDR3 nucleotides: TGCAGCGTTGATCGGGGGGGAGTGGTGTATTACAATGAGCAGTTCTTC. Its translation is CSVDRGGVVYYNEQFF.

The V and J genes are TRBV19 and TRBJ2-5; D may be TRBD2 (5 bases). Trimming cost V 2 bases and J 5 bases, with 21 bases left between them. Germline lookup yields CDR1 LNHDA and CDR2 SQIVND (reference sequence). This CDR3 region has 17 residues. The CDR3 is CASSISEGAVIRETQYF. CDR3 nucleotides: TGTGCCAGTAGTATATCCGAGGGAGCGGTAATCAGGGAGACCCAGTACTTC. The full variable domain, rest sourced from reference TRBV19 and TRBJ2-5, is DGGITQSPKYLFRKEGQNVTLSCEQNLNHDAMYWYRQDPGQGLRLIYYSQIVNDFQKGDIAEGYSVSREKKESFPLTVTSAQKNPTAFYLCASSISEGAVIRETQYFGPGTRLLVL.

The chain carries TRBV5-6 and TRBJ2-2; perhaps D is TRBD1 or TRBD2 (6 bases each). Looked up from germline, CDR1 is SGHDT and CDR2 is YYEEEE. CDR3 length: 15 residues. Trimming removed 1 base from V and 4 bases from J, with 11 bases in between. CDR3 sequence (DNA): TGTGCCAGCAGCTTGTTCGGAGGGGGCACCGGGGAGCTGTTTTTT. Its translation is CASSLFGGGTGELFF.

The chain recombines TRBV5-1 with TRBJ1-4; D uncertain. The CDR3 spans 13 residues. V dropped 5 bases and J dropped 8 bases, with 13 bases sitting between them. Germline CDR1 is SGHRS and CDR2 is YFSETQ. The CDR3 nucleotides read TGCGCCAGCAGACTACCAATGGAGGAAAAACTGTTTTTT. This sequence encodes CASRLPMEEKLFF. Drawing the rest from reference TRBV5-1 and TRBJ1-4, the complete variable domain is KAGVTQTPRYLIKTRGQQVTLSCSPISGHRSVSWYQQTPGQGLQFLFEYFSETQRNKGNFPGRFSGRQFSNSRSEMNVSTLELGDSALYLCASRLPMEEKLFFGSGTQLSVL.

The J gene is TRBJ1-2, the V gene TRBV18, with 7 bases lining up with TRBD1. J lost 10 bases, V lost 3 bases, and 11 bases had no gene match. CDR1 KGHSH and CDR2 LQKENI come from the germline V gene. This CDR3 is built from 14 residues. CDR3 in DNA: TGTGCCAGCTCACCCGGCAGGGGGTCGGACGTCTACACCTTC. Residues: CASSPGRGSDVYTF. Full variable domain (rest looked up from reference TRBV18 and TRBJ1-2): NAGVMQNPRHLVRRRGQEARLRCSPMKGHSHVYWYRQLPEEGLKFMVYLQKENIIDESGMPKERFSAEFPKEGPSILRIQQVVRGDSAAYFCASSPGRGSDVYTFGSGTRLTVV.

The DNA for the CDR3 is TGTGCCAGCAGCTTGAGGGAGGGCAGGTACAATGAGCAGTTCTTC. Translating it yields CASSLREGRYNEQFF. The chain carries TRBV11-2 and TRBJ2-1, with 7 bases identical to TRBD2. Per germline, CDR1 SGHAT and CDR2 FQNNGV. Losses at the gene ends were 3 bases for V and 4 bases for J; bases not matched to a gene: 6. This CDR3 comprises 15 residues.